This TCR beta chain was captured in a study of shared clonotypes between healthy human individuals. On this clone itself: Other DNA sequences in the sample encode the same CDR3.

V dropped 4 bases and J dropped 1; count of bases not matched to a gene: 3. CDR3 length: 15 amino acids. Germline lookup yields CDR1 SGHTA and CDR2 FQGNSA. Data came from immunoSEQ multiplex PCR; TCRdb stores just in-frame clones and leaves some out. The sample shows about 2.4 million clones, 80% to 95% of them seen only once. The source of this sequence is a man aged 18 to 29 in good health. Some clones in this sample may be carry-over from other donors' samples. The chain uses TRBV7-2 and TRBJ2-3, with 9 bases aligning to TRBD1. Sequencing was carried out using naive CD4+ T cells from PBMCs. Subset noted: CD45RA+ positively selected. The CDR3 is CASSSRTGGTDTQYF. CDR3 in DNA: TGTGCCAGCAGCTCCCGGACAGGGGGCACAGATACGCAGTATTTT.